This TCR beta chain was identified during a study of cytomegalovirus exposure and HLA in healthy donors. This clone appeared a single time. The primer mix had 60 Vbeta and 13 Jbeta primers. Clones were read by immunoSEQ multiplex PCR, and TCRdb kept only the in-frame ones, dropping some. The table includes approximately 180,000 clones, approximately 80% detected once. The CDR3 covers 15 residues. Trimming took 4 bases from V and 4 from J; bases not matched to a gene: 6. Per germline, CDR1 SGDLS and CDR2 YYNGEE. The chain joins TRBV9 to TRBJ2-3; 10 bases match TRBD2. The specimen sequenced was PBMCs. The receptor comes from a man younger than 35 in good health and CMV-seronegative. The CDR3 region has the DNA TGTGCCAGCAGCATAAGCGGGAGGGCCCCAGATACGCAGTATTTT. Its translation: CASSISGRAPDTQYF.